This T cell receptor beta chain was observed in a study of low-dose radiotherapy and immunotherapy resistance in tumors. For the study at large: Every two weeks patients got nivolumab 240 mg flat dose, plus ipilimumab 1 mg/kg every six weeks, intravenously.

Time point noted: before trial treatment. This clonotype was seen at least ten times. The CDR3 totals 15 residues. Germline V gene data show CDR1 as DFQATT and CDR2 as SNEGSKA (reference sequence). The ends lost 3 bases at V and 4 bases at J; junction bases unmatched: 8. First-strand cDNA relied on TRAV- and TRBV-specific primers spanning alpha and beta chains. Using a constant-region primer together with a V-primer adapter, TCRs were subjected to roughly 20 PCR cycles of amplification. TCRdb re-called the reads with MiXCR, one entry per CDR3 protein. The data contain 70,000 to 90,000 distinct CDR3 sequences, 15% to 20% of them singletons.

The receptor comes from a male donor with prostate cancer. The chain combines TRBV20-1 with TRBJ2-1; 8 positions agree with TRBD2. Sequences were derived from PBMCs, sampled before treatment. The CDR3 sequence is CSASVAGGLYNEQFF. CDR3 in DNA: TGCAGTGCTAGTGTGGCGGGGGGCTTGTACAATGAGCAGTTCTTC.